This T cell receptor (beta chain) was identified in a study of control samples from healthy donors and cancer patients. Clones were sequenced by immunoSEQ multiplex PCR, and TCRdb holds only the in-frame ones, with some missing. In the table there are 70,000 to 80,000 clones, 80% to 90% of which are singletons. The V gene end was trimmed by 7 bases and the J gene end by 2 bases; junction bases not matched to a gene: 10. The length of the CDR3 is 15 residues. Germline values: CDR1 SQVTM, CDR2 ANQGSEA. Input material: PBMCs. The origin of this receptor is a woman in her fifties or sixties with head and neck cancer. The chain combines TRBV29-1 with TRBJ2-3; 9 nucleotides align to TRBD1. DNA of the CDR3: TGCAGCGCCTCCCCGGGACAGGGACTCACAGATACGCAGTATTTT. Encoded protein: CSASPGQGLTDTQYF.